This T cell receptor beta chain was profiled in a study of shared clonotypes between healthy human individuals. Study context: Each donor contributed plates that comprised three CD4 naive, three CD4 memory, two CD8 naive and one CD8 memory.

Points from the study as a whole: Non-shared clonotypes had lower generation probabilities than clonotypes shared by all four sorted-subset donors. Across subsets, estimated richness was generally greater for naive than for memory populations.

Note on this clone: Its antigen is as yet unknown.

The authors ran the assay at deep level. Only in-frame clones appear in the TCRdb table, and some are missing; sequencing was by immunoSEQ multiplex PCR. The sample includes about 1,800,000 clones, around 96% of them seen just once. As defined, naive CD8 cells were CD45RO-negative and positively selected for CCR7, with terminally differentiated effector memory CD45RA+ cells excluded. The V end lost 6 bases, the J end lost 4 bases, and 19 bases lay between the germline ends. Germline V gene sequence: CDR1 PRHDT, CDR2 FYEKMQ (reference sequence). The CDR3 contains 15 residues. Sequencing input: naive CD8+ T cells sorted from blood. V gene TRBV13 combines with J gene TRBJ2-7; TRBD2 might be the D (7 bases). The origin of this receptor is a man aged 18 to 30 in good health. This CDR3 reads CASSYAAGAGYEQYF. The CDR3 coding sequence is TGTGCCAGCAGTTACGCCGCGGGGGCCGGATACGAGCAGTACTTC. Filled out from reference TRBV13 and TRBJ2-7, the complete variable domain reads AAGVIQSPRHLIKEKRETATLKCYPIPRHDTVYWYQQGPGQDPQFLISFYEKMQSDKGSIPDRFSAQQFSDYHSELNMSSLELGDSALYFCASSYAAGAGYEQYFGPGTRLTVT.